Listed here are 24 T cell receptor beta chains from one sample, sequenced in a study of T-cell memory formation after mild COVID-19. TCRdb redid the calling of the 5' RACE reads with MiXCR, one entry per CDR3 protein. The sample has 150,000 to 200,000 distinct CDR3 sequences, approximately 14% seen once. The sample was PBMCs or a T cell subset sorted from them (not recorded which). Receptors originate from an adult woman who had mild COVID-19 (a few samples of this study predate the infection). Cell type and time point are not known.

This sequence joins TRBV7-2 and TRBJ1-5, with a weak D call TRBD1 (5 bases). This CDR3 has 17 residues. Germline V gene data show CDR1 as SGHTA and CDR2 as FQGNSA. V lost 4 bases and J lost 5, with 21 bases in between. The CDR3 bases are TGTGCCAGCAGCTCGATTTGGGACGCCGGAGGGGATCAGCCCCAGCATTTT. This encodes CASSSIWDAGGDQPQHF.

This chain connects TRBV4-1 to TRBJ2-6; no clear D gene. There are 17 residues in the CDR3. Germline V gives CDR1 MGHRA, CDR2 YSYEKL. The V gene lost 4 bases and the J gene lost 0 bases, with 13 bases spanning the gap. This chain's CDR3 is CASSPPVGNSGANVLTF. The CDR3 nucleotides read TGCGCCAGCAGCCCCCCTGTGGGTAACTCTGGGGCCAACGTCCTGACTTTC.

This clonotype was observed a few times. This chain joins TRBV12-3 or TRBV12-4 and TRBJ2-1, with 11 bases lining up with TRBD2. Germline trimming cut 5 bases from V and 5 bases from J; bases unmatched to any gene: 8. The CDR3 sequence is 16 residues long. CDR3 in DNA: TGTGCCAGCAGTCGCACTAGCGGGAGCGTCAACAATGAGCAGTTCTTC. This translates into CASSRTSGSVNNEQFF.

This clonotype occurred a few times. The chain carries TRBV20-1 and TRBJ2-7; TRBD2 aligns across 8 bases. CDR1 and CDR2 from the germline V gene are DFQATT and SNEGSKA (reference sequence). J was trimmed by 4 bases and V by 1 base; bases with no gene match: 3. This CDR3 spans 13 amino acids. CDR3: CSARAGTSYEQYF. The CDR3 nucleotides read TGCAGTGCTAGAGCCGGGACTAGTTACGAGCAGTACTTC.

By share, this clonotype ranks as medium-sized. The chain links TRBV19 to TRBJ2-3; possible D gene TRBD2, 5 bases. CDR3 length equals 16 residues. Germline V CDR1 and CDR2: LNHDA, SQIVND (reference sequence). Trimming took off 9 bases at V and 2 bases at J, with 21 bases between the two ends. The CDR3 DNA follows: TGTGCCAGCAGTTCGTTGAGGGAGTACCCCACAGATACGCAGTATTTT. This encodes CASSSLREYPTDTQYF.

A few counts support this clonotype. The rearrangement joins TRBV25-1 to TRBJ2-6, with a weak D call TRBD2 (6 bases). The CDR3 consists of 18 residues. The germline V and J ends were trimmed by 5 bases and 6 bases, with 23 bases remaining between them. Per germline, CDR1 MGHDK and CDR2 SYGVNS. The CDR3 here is CASSSRSSGDGEANVLTF. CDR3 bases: TGTGCCAGCAGTTCCCGGAGTAGCGGAGATGGGGAGGCCAACGTCCTGACTTTC.

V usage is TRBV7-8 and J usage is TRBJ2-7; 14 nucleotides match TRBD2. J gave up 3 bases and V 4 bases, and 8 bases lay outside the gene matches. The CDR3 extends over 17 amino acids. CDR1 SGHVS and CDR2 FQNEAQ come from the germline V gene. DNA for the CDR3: TGTGCCAGCAGCTCTCCAGGGGGGACTAGCGGGAGCTACGAGCAGTACTTC. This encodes CASSSPGGTSGSYEQYF.

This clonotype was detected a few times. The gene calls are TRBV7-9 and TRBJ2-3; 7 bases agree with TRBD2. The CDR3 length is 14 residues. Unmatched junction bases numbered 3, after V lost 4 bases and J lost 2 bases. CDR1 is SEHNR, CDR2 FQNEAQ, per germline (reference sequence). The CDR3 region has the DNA TGTGCCAGCAGCTCGACTAGCATCACAGATACGCAGTATTTT. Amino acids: CASSSTSITDTQYF. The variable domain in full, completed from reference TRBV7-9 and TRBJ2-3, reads DTGVSQNPRHKITKRGQNVTFRCDPISEHNRLYWYRQTLGQGPEFLTYFQNEAQLEKSRLLSDRFSAERPKGSFSTLEIQRTEQGDSAMYLCASSSTSITDTQYFGPGTRLTVL.

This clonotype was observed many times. The CDR3 nucleotides are TGTGCCTGGAGTCTCGGCTTCTACGAGCAGTACTTC. It specifies CAWSLGFYEQYF. The V gene is TRBV30, the J gene TRBJ2-7; D gene uncertain. V dropped 2 bases and J dropped 3 bases, with 8 bases sitting between them. The length of the CDR3 is 12 residues. Germline V gene lookup returns CDR1 GTSNPN and CDR2 SVGIG (reference sequence).

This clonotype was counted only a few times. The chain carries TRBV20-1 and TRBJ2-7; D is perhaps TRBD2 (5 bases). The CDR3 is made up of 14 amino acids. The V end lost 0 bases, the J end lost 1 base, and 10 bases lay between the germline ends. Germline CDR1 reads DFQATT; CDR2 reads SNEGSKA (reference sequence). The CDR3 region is CSARDRLASYEQYF. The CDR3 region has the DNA TGCAGTGCTAGAGACAGGCTAGCATCCTACGAGCAGTACTTC.

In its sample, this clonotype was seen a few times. The CDR3 DNA sequence: TGTGCCACCAGCAGAGACAGCGGTTACACAGATACGCAGTATTTT. It is translated as CATSRDSGYTDTQYF. V and J are TRBV15 and TRBJ2-3, with D perhaps TRBD2 (5 bases). V was clipped by 0 bases and J by 2 bases, with 9 bases between them. The germline V gene encodes CDR1 LNHNV and CDR2 YYDKDF (reference sequence). This CDR3 contains 15 residues.

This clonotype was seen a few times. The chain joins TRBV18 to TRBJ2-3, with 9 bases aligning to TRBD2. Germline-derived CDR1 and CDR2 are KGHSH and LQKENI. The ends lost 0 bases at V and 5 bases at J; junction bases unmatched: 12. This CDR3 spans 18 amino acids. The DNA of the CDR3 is TGTGCCAGCTCACCACCGGGACTAGCCCCGTTAGGGAAAGATACGCAGTATTTT. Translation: CASSPPGLAPLGKDTQYF.

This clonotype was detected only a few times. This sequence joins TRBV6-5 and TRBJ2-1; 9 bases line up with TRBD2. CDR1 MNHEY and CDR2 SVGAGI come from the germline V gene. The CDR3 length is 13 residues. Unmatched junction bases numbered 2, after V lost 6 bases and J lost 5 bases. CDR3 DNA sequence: TGTGCCAGCAGGGCTAGCGGGAACAATGAGCAGTTCTTC. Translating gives CASRASGNNEQFF.

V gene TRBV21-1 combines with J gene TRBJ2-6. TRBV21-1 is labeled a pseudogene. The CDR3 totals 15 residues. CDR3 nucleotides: TGTGCCAGCAGCAAGGCAGGCTCTGGGGCCAACGTCCTGACTTTC. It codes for CASSKAGSGANVLTF.

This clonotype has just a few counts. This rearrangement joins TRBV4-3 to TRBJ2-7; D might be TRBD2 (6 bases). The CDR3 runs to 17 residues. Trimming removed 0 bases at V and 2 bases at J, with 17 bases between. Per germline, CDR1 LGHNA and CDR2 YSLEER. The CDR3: CASSQDQAGVLAYEQYF. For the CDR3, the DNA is TGCGCCAGCAGCCAAGATCAAGCGGGTGTCCTAGCCTACGAGCAGTACTTC.

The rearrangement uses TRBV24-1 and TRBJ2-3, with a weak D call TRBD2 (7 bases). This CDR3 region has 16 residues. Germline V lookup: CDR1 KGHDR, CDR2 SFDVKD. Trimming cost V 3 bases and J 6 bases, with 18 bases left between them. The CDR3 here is CATSDPPGGAGDTQYF. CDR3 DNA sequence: TGTGCCACCAGTGATCCCCCGGGGGGCGCTGGGGATACGCAGTATTTT.

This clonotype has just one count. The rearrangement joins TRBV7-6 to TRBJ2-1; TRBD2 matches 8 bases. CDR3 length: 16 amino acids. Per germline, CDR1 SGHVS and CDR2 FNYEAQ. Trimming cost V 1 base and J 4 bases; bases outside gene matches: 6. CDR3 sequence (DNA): TGTGCCAGCAGCTTAGACCGAGCGGGGGCTTACAATGAGCAGTTCTTC. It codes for CASSLDRAGAYNEQFF.

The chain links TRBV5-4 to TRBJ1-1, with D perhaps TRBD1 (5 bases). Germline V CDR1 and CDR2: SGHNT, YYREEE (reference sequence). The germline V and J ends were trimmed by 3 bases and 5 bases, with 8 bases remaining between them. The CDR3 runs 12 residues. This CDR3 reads CASSSDTTEAFF. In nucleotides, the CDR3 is TGTGCCAGCAGCTCGGACACTACTGAAGCTTTCTTT.

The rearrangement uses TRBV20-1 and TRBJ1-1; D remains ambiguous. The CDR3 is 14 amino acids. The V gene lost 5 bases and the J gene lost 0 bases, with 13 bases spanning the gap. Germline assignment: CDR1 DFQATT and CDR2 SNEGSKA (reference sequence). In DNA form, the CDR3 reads TGCAGTGCTCCTCGGGTGGGGATGAACACTGAAGCTTTCTTT. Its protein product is CSAPRVGMNTEAFF.

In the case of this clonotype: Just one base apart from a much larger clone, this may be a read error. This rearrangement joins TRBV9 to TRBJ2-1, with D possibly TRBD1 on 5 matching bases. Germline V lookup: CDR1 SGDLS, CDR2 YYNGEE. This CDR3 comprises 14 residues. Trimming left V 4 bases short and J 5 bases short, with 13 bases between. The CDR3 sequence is CASSPRTWNNEQFF. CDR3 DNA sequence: TGTGCCAGCAGCCCCCGGACATGGAACAATGAGCAGTTCTTC.

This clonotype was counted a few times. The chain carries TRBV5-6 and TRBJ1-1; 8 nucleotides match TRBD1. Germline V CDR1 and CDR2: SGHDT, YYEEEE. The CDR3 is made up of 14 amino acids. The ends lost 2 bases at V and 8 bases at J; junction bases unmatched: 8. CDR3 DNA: TGTGCCAGCAGCTTAATAATGCGGACAGGGGAAGCTTTCTTT. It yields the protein CASSLIMRTGEAFF.

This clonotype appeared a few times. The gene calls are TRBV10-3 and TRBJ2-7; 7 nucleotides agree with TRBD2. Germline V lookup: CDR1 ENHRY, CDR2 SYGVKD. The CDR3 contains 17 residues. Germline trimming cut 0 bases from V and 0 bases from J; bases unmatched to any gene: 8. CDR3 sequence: CAISESGSGTYSYEQYF. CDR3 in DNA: TGTGCCATCAGTGAGTCCGGGAGCGGGACTTACTCCTACGAGCAGTACTTC.

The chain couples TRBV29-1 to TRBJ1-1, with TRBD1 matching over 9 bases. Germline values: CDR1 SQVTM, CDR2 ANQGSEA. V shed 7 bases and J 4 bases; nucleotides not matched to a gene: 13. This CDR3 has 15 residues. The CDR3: CSGGYRGLRSTEAFF. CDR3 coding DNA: TGCAGCGGGGGTTACAGGGGGCTAAGGTCCACTGAAGCTTTCTTT. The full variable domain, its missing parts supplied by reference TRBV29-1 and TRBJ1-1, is SAVISQKPSRDICQRGTSLTIQCQVDSQVTMMFWYRQQPGQSLTLIATANQGSEATYESGFVIDKFPISRPNLTFSTLTVSNMSPEDSSIYLCSGGYRGLRSTEAFFGQGTRLTVV.

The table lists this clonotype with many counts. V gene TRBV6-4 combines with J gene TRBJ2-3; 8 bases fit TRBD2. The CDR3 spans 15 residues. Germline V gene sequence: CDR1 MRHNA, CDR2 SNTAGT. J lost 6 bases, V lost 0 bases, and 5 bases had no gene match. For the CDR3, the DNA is TGTGCCAGCAGTGACTCGAGCGGGGGTGGGGATACGCAGTATTTT. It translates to CASSDSSGGGDTQYF.